These 18 T cell receptor beta chains were sequenced from one sample in a study of T-cell memory formation after mild COVID-19. One entry per CDR3 protein, called by TCRdb with MiXCR from the 5' RACE reads. Of 500,000 to 550,000 distinct CDR3 sequences in the sample, about a fifth were seen once. The sequencing sample was made of PBMCs or a T cell subset sorted from them (not recorded which). Source of these receptors: an adult woman who had mild COVID-19 (a few samples of this study predate the infection). Cell type and time point are not known.

The sample holds many counts of this clonotype. The CDR3 sequence is CASSYSGQTTGELFF. For the CDR3, the DNA is TGTGCCAGCAGTTACTCAGGGCAGACGACCGGGGAGCTGTTTTTT. This chain uses TRBV6-2 or TRBV6-3 with TRBJ2-2, with unresolved D. The CDR3 consists of 15 residues. V was cut by 0 bases and J by 5 bases, with 10 bases left in between. Per germline, CDR1 MNHEY and CDR2 SVGEGT.

The table lists this clonotype with a few counts. The chain uses TRBV20-1 and TRBJ2-3; perhaps TRBD2 as D (5 bases). The CDR3 contains 13 residues. The V end lost 3 bases, the J end lost 6 bases, and 13 bases lay between the germline ends. Germline lookup yields CDR1 DFQATT and CDR2 SNEGSKA (reference sequence). The CDR3 nucleotides read TGCAGTGCTAGGTCCGGGGTTGGGGATACGCAGTATTTT. This codes for CSARSGVGDTQYF.

The sample holds a few counts of this clonotype. This chain uses TRBV7-6 with TRBJ1-2; D not resolved. The germline V gene encodes CDR1 SGHVS and CDR2 FNYEAQ. The CDR3 consists of 15 residues. Trimming cost V 1 base and J 6 bases, with 15 bases left between them. The CDR3 protein is CASSLEGRAENGYTF. CDR3 bases: TGTGCCAGCAGCTTAGAGGGTCGAGCAGAAAATGGCTACACCTTC.

This rearrangement joins TRBV7-8 to TRBJ2-5; 12 bases map to TRBD2. Germline loops: CDR1 SGHVS, CDR2 FQNEAQ. The CDR3 spans 16 residues. Germline trimming cut 3 bases from V and 4 bases from J; bases unmatched to any gene: 6. The CDR3 is CASSLVELAGGETQYF. The CDR3 DNA reads TGTGCCAGCAGCTTGGTTGAACTAGCGGGGGGAGAGACCCAGTACTTC.

This clonotype was picked up a small number of times. The chain carries TRBV7-8 and TRBJ1-5; 9 bases agree with TRBD1. The length of the CDR3 is 16 residues. Germline V gives CDR1 SGHVS, CDR2 FQNEAQ. Trimming removed 5 bases from V and 4 bases from J; junction bases left unmatched: 9. The CDR3 DNA is TGTGCCAGCAGCCAAGAATCCGGGACAGGGAATCAGCCCCAGCATTTT. It encodes CASSQESGTGNQPQHF.

This clonotype was found many times. The chain joins TRBV5-1 to TRBJ2-7, with 7 bases aligning to TRBD1. This CDR3 region has 15 residues. Trimming cost V 4 bases and J 1 base; bases outside gene matches: 8. The V gene's germline CDR1 is SGHRS and CDR2 YFSETQ. CDR3 residues: CASSQAPGGSYEQYF. The CDR3 DNA is TGCGCCAGCAGCCAAGCCCCAGGGGGATCCTACGAGCAGTACTTC.

The V and J genes are TRBV6-5 and TRBJ2-7; D not resolved. Deletions cut 5 bases from V and 7 bases from J, with 9 bases between. The V gene's germline CDR1 is MNHEY and CDR2 SVGAGI. The CDR3 contains 11 residues. The CDR3 DNA sequence: TGTGCCAGCAGTGTCCCCGGGGAGCAGTACTTC. It translates to CASSVPGEQYF.

This clonotype was observed a handful of times. V gene TRBV7-2 combines with J gene TRBJ2-1, with 14 bases fitting TRBD2. The CDR3 has 19 residues. Looked up from germline, CDR1 is SGHTA and CDR2 is FQGNSA. The V and J ends lost 2 bases and 4 bases, in that order; junction bases with no gene match: 10. CDR3 sequence (DNA): TGTGCCAGCAGCTTACGGGGACTAGCGGGGGTCATTTATTACAATGAGCAGTTCTTC. Translated: CASSLRGLAGVIYYNEQFF.

This chain's CDR3 is CASSLTPGLALGNLNTEAFF. The DNA of the CDR3 is TGTGCCAGCAGCTTAACCCCTGGTCTGGCCTTGGGGAATTTGAACACTGAAGCTTTCTTT. The chain is built from TRBV7-3 and TRBJ1-1; D is undetermined. The germline V gene encodes CDR1 SGHTA and CDR2 FQGTGA. The V and J ends lost 0 bases and 0 bases respectively, with 23 bases between them. This CDR3 contains 20 residues.

There are a few counts of this clonotype. J is TRBJ2-5 and V is TRBV9; the D call may be TRBD1 or TRBD2 (5 bases each). The CDR3 extends over 16 amino acids. V was shortened by 4 bases and J by 1 base, with 17 bases between the two germline ends. CDR1 is SGDLS and CDR2 is YYNGEE in the germline V gene. The CDR3 loop reads CASSSFGAGTQETQYF. In DNA, the CDR3 is TGTGCCAGCAGCTCCTTCGGGGCAGGGACCCAAGAGACCCAGTACTTC.

This clonotype was observed a handful of times. The chain employs TRBV4-3 and TRBJ2-1, with a weak D call TRBD2 (6 bases). The CDR3 is 13 residues long. Trimming took 3 bases from V and 7 from J, leaving 10 bases between them. Germline CDR1 LGHNA, CDR2 YSLEER. The CDR3 coding sequence is TGCGCCAGCAGCCACCCCGGGGGTAATGAGCAGTTCTTC. Translation: CASSHPGGNEQFF.

V is TRBV20-1 and J is TRBJ1-1; 11 nucleotides agree with TRBD1. CDR3 length: 13 residues. The V segment lost 5 bases and the J segment 4 bases; nucleotides outside the gene matches: 3. The germline V gene encodes CDR1 DFQATT and CDR2 SNEGSKA (reference sequence). CDR3 in DNA: TGCAGTGCTTTGGACAGGGGGCTCACTGAAGCTTTCTTT. Translating it yields CSALDRGLTEAFF.

V gene TRBV29-1 combines with J gene TRBJ2-1; 7 nucleotides match TRBD2. J lost 7 bases, V lost 6 bases, and 12 bases had no gene match. This CDR3 is built from 14 residues. Per germline, CDR1 SQVTM and CDR2 ANQGSEA. This chain's CDR3 is CSVVPTSAWNEQFF. The CDR3 DNA sequence: TGCAGCGTCGTCCCCACTAGCGCTTGGAATGAGCAGTTCTTC.

The chain joins TRBV4-2 to TRBJ2-6; possible D gene TRBD2, 6 bases. Per the germline V gene, CDR1 is LGHNA and CDR2 is YNFKEQ. The CDR3 length is 18 residues. Trimming removed 0 bases from V and 2 bases from J, with 14 bases in between. Written as DNA, the CDR3 is TGTGCCAGCAGCCAAGAAAGCCCAGCGGGCGCTGGGGCCAACGTCCTGACTTTC. Translated: CASSQESPAGAGANVLTF.

The V gene is TRBV12-3 or TRBV12-4, the J gene TRBJ2-7; 7 nucleotides align to TRBD2. The CDR3 sequence is 15 residues long. Trimming took 5 bases from V and 0 from J; bases not matched to a gene: 7. The CDR3: CASSPRGGISYEQYF. The CDR3 bases are TGTGCCAGCAGTCCACGGGGAGGGATCTCCTACGAGCAGTACTTC.

This rearrangement joins TRBV20-1 to TRBJ2-2; perhaps TRBD2 as D (5 bases). Trimming removed 0 bases at V and 5 bases at J, with 7 bases between. The CDR3 totals 13 residues. The V gene's germline CDR1 is DFQATT and CDR2 SNEGSKA (reference sequence). As DNA, the CDR3 is TGCAGTGCTAGAGATCCGGGGACCGGGGAGCTGTTTTTT. Its translation is CSARDPGTGELFF.

The gene calls are TRBV7-8 and TRBJ2-4; D not certain. Germline V gene data show CDR1 as SGHVS and CDR2 as FQNEAQ. V was cut by 5 bases and J by 0 bases, with 11 bases left in between. This CDR3 comprises 15 residues. The CDR3 DNA is TGTGCCAGCAGCCTCCGCCCCTTAGCCAAAAACATTCAGTACTTC. Protein: CASSLRPLAKNIQYF.

This clonotype was counted a few times. V and J are TRBV12-3 or TRBV12-4 and TRBJ2-3; no clear D gene. This CDR3 contains 14 residues. The ends were cut back, 0 bases at V and 1 base at J, with 5 bases in the middle. CDR3 loop: CASSLAQRTDTQYF. The CDR3 nucleotides are TGTGCCAGCAGTTTAGCCCAGCGCACAGATACGCAGTATTTT.